This T cell receptor beta chain is from a study of blood T cell repertoires in COVID-19. Study overall: From the United States, Italy and Spain came samples of acute and convalescent COVID-19. Sources were T cells, B-cell-depleted T cells, or PBMCs; the material itself was cDNA or gDNA.

This CDR3 is built from 15 residues. Germline CDR1 reads SGDLS; CDR2 reads YYNGEE. Deletions cut 2 bases from V and 6 bases from J, with 15 bases between. As processed by the authors: Estimation of nucleated cell counts was performed using reference gene primer amplification. Generated by immunoSEQ multiplex PCR, the TCRdb table keeps only in-frame clones and is missing some. That table gives V, J and clone size, and the DNA gave D and trimming. The data hold approximately 260,000 clones, with about 87% observed a single time. Patients in Seattle were enrolled during active infection, then followed longitudinally.

This clonotype was sampled from a woman aged 70 to 79 with COVID-19, enrolled during active disease. Sequencing used peripheral blood. The chain recombines TRBV9 with TRBJ2-1, with a weak D call TRBD1 (5 bases). CDR3 sequence reads: CASSVELGQGNEQFF. CDR3 DNA sequence: TGTGCCAGCAGCGTCGAGCTTGGACAAGGCAATGAGCAGTTCTTC. Full variable domain (missing parts from reference TRBV9 and TRBJ2-1): DSGVTQTPKHLITATGQRVTLRCSPRSGDLSVYWYQQSLDQGLQFLIQYYNGEERAKGNILERFSAQQFPDLHSELNLSSLELGDSALYFCASSVELGQGNEQFFGPGTRLTVL.